Sequencing of this T cell receptor (beta chain) was carried out in a study of T-cell reconstitution after alpha-beta-depleted transplantation in children. This clonotype was picked up many times. Unique molecular identifiers featured in how the TCRbeta library was prepared. TCRdb analysed the PCR reads with MiXCR anew, one entry per CDR3 protein. The data show about 610,000 distinct CDR3 sequences, 10% to 13% seen once. The input for sequencing was PBMCs from the stem cell graft donor, taken from the stem cell graft. The sequence came from a human donor who donated a stem cell graft to a child with acute myeloid leukemia.

In DNA, the CDR3 is TGTGCCAGCAGTTTATTGGACAGCTATATTAAAGCTTTCTTT. This codes for CASSLLDSYIKAFF. The chain employs TRBV28 and TRBJ1-1; D is possibly TRBD1 (6 bases). This CDR3 is built from 14 residues. The V gene lost 1 base and the J gene lost 9 bases, with 15 bases spanning the gap. CDR1 is MDHEN, CDR2 SYDVKM, per germline.